This TCR beta chain originates from a study of human T cells and chemical hapten exposure. Study-level information: Donors were sensitized with 2% DPC on the upper inner arm. Patients additionally received therapeutic doses of diphenylcyclopropenone on the scalp once a week, and this continued throughout the approximately 26-week study. Study outcomes and limitations: Relative to control repertoires, expanded TCRs gave rise to significantly more large CDR3 similarity clusters. No alteration of TCRs above 1 in 1000 frequency was seen with DPC sensitization.

Time point noted: patch test 1, 2 weeks after DPC sensitization. Described treatment: therapeutic diphenylcyclopropenone sensitization with weekly scalp DPC. This CDR3 has 13 amino acids. V lost 7 bases, J lost 3 bases, and 3 bases stayed unmatched. This clonotype was detected a few times. Its antigen remains unknown. TCRdb used MiXCR to reprocess the RACE reads, holding one entry per CDR3 protein. The sample shows 60,000 to 80,000 distinct CDR3 sequences, around a third of them seen only once. The source material was whole blood, sampled in connection with sensitization to the hapten diphenylcyclopropenone (DPC). The chain carries TRBV12-3 or TRBV12-4 and TRBJ2-7, with 10 bases fitting TRBD2. The TCR was taken from a man aged 35 to 55 with alopecia areata. Some clones in this sample may be carry-over from other donors' samples. CDR3 sequence reads: CASKLAGFYEQYF. In DNA form, the CDR3 reads TGTGCCAGCAAACTAGCGGGATTCTACGAGCAGTACTTC.